Sequencing of this T cell receptor beta chain was carried out in a study of shared clonotypes between healthy human individuals (TCRdb year 2020). Regarding the complete study: A few men and a couple of women, aged 18 to 49 years, made up the cohort. Blood TCR repertoires of a handful of healthy adults were deeply sequenced to estimate repertoire size and the extent of clonotype sharing between individuals. To increase sequencing depth and limit assay-specific biases, different laboratories used diverse techniques to prepare libraries and sequence TCR repertoires. Per donor, leukapheresis produced somewhere between about 0.94 and 9 billion PBMCs. What the research found in general, with its limitations: Because the study included a small number of donors, the genetic and exposure-history diversity represented was limited. Sampling was restricted to blood, and TCR repertoires in tissue are likely to differ from TCR repertoires in blood. Pairwise subsampling led to the expectation that sequencing depth would affect the degree of clonotype sharing among donors.

The CDR3 sequence holds 15 residues, the cysteine and phenylalanine included. The read is trimmed to its CDR3 DNA, 45 bases read in frame from base 1. CDR1 MNHNY and CDR2 SVGAGI were looked up in the germline V gene (reference sequence). Trimming costs V 0 bases and J 8 bases, and their ends lie 14 bases apart. With regard to this clone: Its antigen target is currently unknown. Per-base quality was not reported, and no clone a single base away is much larger than it.

Donors were healthy HIV-negative adults with no recently reported acute infections or vaccinations. Every donor was a Caucasian adult residing in Nashville, Tennessee, USA. For unsorted samples, 75 million to 100 million PBMCs were counted and genomic DNA was extracted with the QIAamp DNA Blood Mini kit. After blood collection by leukapheresis, PBMCs were isolated using Ficoll-Histopaque density gradient centrifugation and then cryopreserved in the vapor phase of liquid nitrogen. Using the deep immunoSEQ assay, multiplex PCR amplified TCR CDR3 regions from genomic DNA. Extracted genomic DNA from each cell subset was distributed evenly across all wells of several immunoSEQ 96-well plates, and each plate was treated as a replicate. For unsorted PBMC, each replicate PCR was loaded with 250 to 300 ng genomic DNA, equivalent to roughly 31,000 T cell genomes. Genomic DNA from unsorted PBMC was sequenced over ten immunoSEQ deep assay plates. The purified libraries were quantified using a Qubit 3.0 fluorometer, sized with a Bioanalyzer 2100, and then quantified again using the KAPA Library Quantification kit. Every immunoSEQ 96-well plate was sequenced on a dedicated single-read 150-cycle Illumina NextSeq 550 flow cell. The source study handled its data this way. The immunoSEQ output contained only junctional sequences without quality scores, so filtering could not match that applied to full-length reads. Sequences were annotated with PyIR, a Python wrapper for IgBLAST v1.9, using IMGT germline references to assign V/J genes and CDR3. Reads were filtered out if the reads had weak V/J assignments (E-value above 1e-6), no CDR3, stop codons, out-of-frame junctions, or ambiguous translated residues. A V3J clonotype was defined by an identical inferred V gene, J gene, and CDR3 amino acid sequence. Percentage overlap between repertoires was calculated by dividing the number of shared unique clonotypes by the size of the smaller repertoire. Repertoire richness was assessed with RTK rarefaction, the Chao1 estimator, and Recon v2.1 estimates of unobserved clonotypes. The source is immuneACCESS, and TCRdb retained only in-frame sequences with V and J called. Part of the clones is not carried over; for the studies checked, unresolved V genes explain less than half of this, and the remainder is unexplained. The DNA gave D and trimming, while V, J and clone size come from that table. The sample records over 400,000 clones, 60% to 80% of which are singletons. 9.5% to 15% of the sample lies in the top ten.

The sequencing input was PBMCs. Recombination joined TRBV6-6 with TRBJ1-5, with an unclear D gene assignment. This clonotype was sampled from a woman aged 40 to 50 in good health. Some clones in this sample may be carry-over from other donors' samples. The bases read TGTGCCAGCAGTTACTCGATGGACGAATGGGAGCCCCAGCATTTT. It translates to CASSYSMDEWEPQHF.